The 2 T cell receptor beta chains in this list originate from one sample, sequenced in a study of shared T cell receptors in the human thymus. The data were produced by immunoSEQ multiplex PCR, yet TCRdb's version contains in-frame clones alone and is incomplete. This table holds 630,000 or so clones, more than 75% found once. Separately, the same data were catalogued under a study of human thymus T cells.

The sample was thymocytes. These receptors were obtained from a boy in the first two years of life with a congenital heart defect.

This clone has just one count. The rearrangement joins TRBV20-1 to TRBJ2-7, with D perhaps TRBD2 (5 bases). CDR3 length: 11 residues. Trimming shortened V by 5 bases and J by 3 bases, and 8 bases separated the two germline ends. Looked up from germline, CDR1 is DFQATT and CDR2 is SNEGSKA (reference sequence). CDR3 amino acids: CSARRGYEQYF. CDR3 in DNA: TGCAGTGCTCGACGGGGCTACGAGCAGTACTTC.

The V and J genes are TRBV6-5 and TRBJ2-7, with TRBD2 identical over 8 bases. The CDR3 runs 13 residues. From germline, CDR1 is MNHEY and CDR2 SVGAGI. Losses at the gene ends were 8 bases for V and 6 bases for J; bases not matched to a gene: 9. The CDR3 here is CASGSGDPGEQYF. DNA for the CDR3: TGTGCCAGCGGTAGCGGGGACCCCGGCGAGCAGTACTTC.